Below are 5 T cell receptor beta chains sequenced from a single sample in a study of T cells in Graves' hyperthyroidism and ophthalmopathy. Template material for amplifying TCR beta CDR3 regions consisted of RNA transcripts. When the TCR CDR3 underwent first-round RT-PCR, the HTBI primer set was used. One entry per CDR3 protein results from TCRdb running MiXCR on the multiplex PCR reads. This sample has 640,000 or so distinct CDR3 sequences; roughly 14% occur once, and the top ten carry approximately 4.2%. Sequencing was done on a sample of blood. Receptor source: a middle-aged woman with Graves' ophthalmopathy.

At least ten counts were recorded for this clonotype. This chain links TRBV19 with TRBJ1-1; D is uncertain. V was shortened by 2 bases and J by 4 bases, with 8 bases between the two germline ends. From germline, CDR1 is LNHDA and CDR2 SQIVND (reference sequence). The CDR3 has 13 amino acids. The CDR3 DNA sequence: TGTGCCAGTAGTATACAGCCTTCCACTGAAGCTTTCTTT. It codes for CASSIQPSTEAFF.

The rearrangement joins TRBV4-1 to TRBJ2-7, with 8 bases aligning to TRBD2. From germline, CDR1 is MGHRA and CDR2 YSYEKL. The CDR3 contains 14 residues. V lost 3 bases, J lost 3 bases, and 4 bases stayed unmatched. The CDR3 here is CASSHSSGYYEQYF. The CDR3 DNA reads TGCGCCAGCAGCCACTCTAGCGGGTACTACGAGCAGTACTTC.

V usage is TRBV2 and J usage is TRBJ2-7; D unclear. The germline V and J ends were trimmed by 0 bases and 12 bases, with 3 bases remaining between them. Germline V CDR1 and CDR2: SNHLY, FYNNEI. This CDR3 comprises 9 residues. For the CDR3, the DNA is TGTGCCAGCAGTGAAGCGGCGTACTTC. It codes for CASSEAAYF. The variable domain in full, with the rest retrieved from reference TRBV2 and TRBJ2-7, is EPEVTQTPSHQVTQMGQEVILRCVPISNHLYFYWYRQILGQKVEFLVSFYNNEISEKSEIFDDQFSVERPDGSNFTLKIRSTKLEDSAMYFCASSEAAYFGPGTRLTVT.

This clonotype has ten or more counts. This chain links TRBV7-3 with TRBJ1-1; tentatively, D is TRBD1 (6 bases). The CDR3 has 15 amino acids. The V end was cut by 1 base, the J end by 3 bases, with 12 bases between. Germline V lookup: CDR1 SGHTA, CDR2 FQGTGA. The CDR3 region is CASSLKGGMDTEAFF. The CDR3 bases are TGTGCCAGCAGCTTAAAGGGGGGAATGGACACTGAAGCTTTCTTT.

This clonotype was recorded at least ten times. The chain employs TRBV4-1 and TRBJ1-5, with unresolved D. The V and J ends lost 1 base and 5 bases respectively, with 12 bases between them. This CDR3 comprises 15 residues. Germline assignment: CDR1 MGHRA and CDR2 YSYEKL. CDR3 sequence (DNA): TGCGCCAGCAGCCAAGTATTAGGGAAGGATCAGCCCCAGCATTTT. Residues: CASSQVLGKDQPQHF.